These T cell receptor beta chains were read from a single sample in a study of OX40 agonist ivuxolimab in advanced cancers. Method: immunoSEQ multiplex PCR; TCRdb's copy keeps in-frame clones and lacks some. The sample gives about 79,000 clones, around 90% of which show up once; about 4% is in the top ten. The input for sequencing was CD4+ or CD8+ T cells sorted from blood, taken in a trial of the OX40 agonist ivuxolimab. These receptors were collected from an adult with an advanced solid tumor such as melanoma, head and neck, liver or kidney cancer. Both conserved end residues are part of each CDR3. The D gene is left open where the match is weak. Some rows mark clone size as missing; the rest say once, few, many or name a class of expanded clone.

V: TRBV6-6
J: TRBJ2-7
size: .
D: .
CDR3: CASSFGTGAYEQYF
DNA: TGTGCCAGCAGTTTCGGGACGGGAGCCTACGAGCAGTACTTC

V: TRBV19
J: TRBJ2-6
size: .
D: .
CDR3: CASSDGFPGANVLTF
DNA: TGTGCCAGTAGTGATGGCTTCCCTGGGGCCAACGTCCTGACTTTC

V: TRBV6-6
J: TRBJ1-1
size: .
D: TRBD1
CDR3: CASFTDRGNTEAFF
DNA: TGTGCCAGCTTCACTGACAGGGGTAACACTGAAGCTTTCTTT

V: TRBV28
J: TRBJ1-1
size: few
D: TRBD1
CDR3: CASSSTGEPKGTEAFF
DNA: TGTGCCAGCAGTTCTACAGGGGAGCCAAAGGGGACTGAAGCTTTCTTT

V: TRBV18
J: TRBJ1-2
size: .
D: .
CDR3: CASSPSTGYYGYTF
DNA: TGTGCCAGCTCACCGTCGACAGGATACTATGGCTACACCTTC

V: TRBV9
J: TRBJ1-4
size: .
D: .
CDR3: CASSVDSGGEKLFF
DNA: TGTGCCAGCAGCGTAGACTCAGGAGGGGAAAAACTGTTTTTT

V: TRBV9
J: TRBJ2-2
size: .
D: TRBD2
CDR3: CASSVAPSGRANTGELFF
DNA: TGTGCCAGCAGCGTAGCTCCCAGCGGGAGGGCCAACACCGGGGAGCTGTTTTTT

V: TRBV29-1
J: TRBJ2-5
size: .
D: .
CDR3: CSVDPGQQETQYF
DNA: TGCAGCGTTGATCCCGGACAGCAAGAGACCCAGTACTTC

V: TRBV10-2
J: TRBJ1-5
size: .
D: .
CDR3: CASRHDRNPHQPQHF
DNA: TGCGCCAGCAGGCACGACAGGAATCCGCATCAGCCCCAGCATTTT

V: TRBV6-6
J: TRBJ2-2
size: .
D: .
CDR3: CASSSPDAELFF
DNA: TGTGCCAGCAGTTCCCCCGACGCGGAGCTGTTTTTT

V: TRBV20-1
J: TRBJ2-3
size: .
D: TRBD2
CDR3: CSALTSGREYF
DNA: TGCAGTGCTCTGACTAGCGGGAGGGAGTATTTT

V: TRBV6-6
J: TRBJ2-1
size: .
D: TRBD1
CDR3: CASSPGQGQFF
DNA: TGTGCCAGCAGCCCTGGACAGGGACAGTTCTTC

V: TRBV6-5
J: TRBJ2-7
size: .
D: .
CDR3: CASSPRAQGGHEQYF
DNA: TGTGCCAGCAGCCCCCGGGCACAGGGGGGGCACGAGCAGTACTTC

V: TRBV11-3
J: TRBJ1-3
size: .
D: TRBD1
CDR3: CASSTDRGSGNTIYF
DNA: TGTGCCAGCAGCACGGACAGGGGCTCTGGAAACACCATATATTTT

V: TRBV18
J: TRBJ1-3
size: .
D: .
CDR3: CASSPLMEAGAGNTIYF
DNA: TGTGCCAGCTCACCACTAATGGAAGCGGGGGCTGGAAACACCATATATTTT

V: TRBV5-4
J: TRBJ2-5
size: .
D: TRBD2
CDR3: CASSLGGLAGGQETQYF
DNA: TGTGCCAGCAGCTTGGGGGGACTAGCGGGCGGCCAAGAGACCCAGTACTTC

V: TRBV5-1
J: TRBJ2-3
size: .
D: TRBD2
CDR3: CASSLAGGSGTDTQYF
DNA: TGCGCCAGCAGCTTGGCGGGCGGGAGTGGCACAGATACGCAGTATTTT

V: TRBV19
J: TRBJ2-5
size: once
D: .
CDR3: CASATVYQETQYF
DNA: TGTGCCAGCGCGACAGTTTACCAAGAGACCCAGTACTTC

V: TRBV14
J: TRBJ2-1
size: .
D: .
CDR3: CASSQDYYNEQFF
DNA: TGTGCCAGCAGCCAAGACTATTACAATGAGCAGTTCTTC

V: TRBV6-6
J: TRBJ1-5
size: .
D: .
CDR3: CASRRQGGSNQPQHF
DNA: TGTGCCAGCAGGCGTCAGGGAGGATCGAATCAGCCCCAGCATTTT

V: TRBV19
J: TRBJ1-2
size: .
D: .
CDR3: CASTATSGYTF
DNA: TGTGCCTCCACGGCCACCTCAGGCTACACCTTC

V: TRBV7-9
J: TRBJ2-1
size: .
D: TRBD2
CDR3: CASSLPGLAGVNEQFF
DNA: TGTGCCAGCAGCCTACCTGGACTAGCGGGAGTCAATGAGCAGTTCTTC

V: TRBV7-2
J: TRBJ2-3
size: .
D: TRBD2
CDR3: CASSSFSGRQYTQYF
DNA: TGTGCCAGCAGTTCCTTTAGCGGGAGGCAATATACGCAGTATTTT

V: TRBV21-1
J: TRBJ2-7
size: .
D: .
CDR3: CASSKSDPGRFYEQYF
DNA: TGTGCCAGCAGCAAATCAGACCCAGGGAGATTCTACGAGCAGTACTTC

V: TRBV12-5
J: TRBJ2-2
size: .
D: .
CDR3: CASGLVGNWAGETGELFF
DNA: TGTGCTAGTGGTTTGGTAGGAAATTGGGCAGGGGAGACCGGGGAGCTGTTTTTT

V: TRBV4-1
J: TRBJ2-1
size: .
D: TRBD2
CDR3: CASSQETASGTTYNEQFF
DNA: TGCGCCAGCAGCCAAGAAACGGCTAGCGGGACGACCTACAATGAGCAGTTCTTC

V: TRBV5-1
J: TRBJ2-3
size: .
D: TRBD2
CDR3: CASSLETSGNTDTQYF
DNA: TGCGCCAGCAGCTTGGAGACTAGCGGGAACACAGATACGCAGTATTTT

V: TRBV9
J: TRBJ2-1
size: .
D: TRBD2
CDR3: CASSATSGNNEQFF
DNA: TGTGCCAGCAGCGCGACTAGCGGGAACAATGAGCAGTTCTTC

V: TRBV10-1
J: TRBJ2-1
size: .
D: TRBD1
CDR3: CASSEQRGQTSLNEQFF
DNA: TGCGCCAGCAGTGAACAACGGGGACAGACCTCTCTCAATGAGCAGTTCTTC

V: TRBV25-1
J: TRBJ2-1
size: .
D: TRBD1
CDR3: CASSAMPGQGTYNEQFF
DNA: TGTGCCAGCAGTGCTATGCCGGGACAGGGTACCTACAATGAGCAGTTCTTC

V: TRBV7-2
J: TRBJ2-4
size: .
D: .
CDR3: CASSLVQAKNIQYF
DNA: TGTGCCAGCAGCTTAGTGCAGGCCAAAAACATTCAGTACTTC

V: TRBV14
J: TRBJ1-2
size: .
D: .
CDR3: CASSHGTVHYGYTF
DNA: TGTGCCAGCAGCCACGGGACCGTACACTATGGCTACACCTTC

V: TRBV11-2
J: TRBJ1-1
size: .
D: .
CDR3: CASSLDMNTEAFF
DNA: TGTGCCAGCAGCTTAGACATGAACACTGAAGCTTTCTTT

V: TRBV2
J: TRBJ1-2
size: .
D: .
CDR3: CASNWDPYGYTF
DNA: TGTGCCAGCAATTGGGACCCCTATGGCTACACCTTC

V: TRBV28
J: TRBJ1-1
size: once
D: .
CDR3: CASSAPGTLNTEAFF
DNA: TGTGCCAGCAGTGCTCCCGGGACACTGAACACTGAAGCTTTCTTT

V: TRBV7-9
J: TRBJ1-4
size: .
D: .
CDR3: CASSLRDGNEKLFF
DNA: TGTGCCAGCAGCTTACGGGACGGGAATGAAAAACTGTTTTTT

V: TRBV7-3
J: TRBJ2-6
size: .
D: .
CDR3: CASSPGSPGANVLTF
DNA: TGTGCCAGCAGCCCCGGGAGCCCTGGGGCCAACGTCCTGACTTTC

V: TRBV7-8
J: TRBJ1-2
size: .
D: .
CDR3: CASSPDSYYGYTF
DNA: TGTGCCAGCAGTCCGGACAGTTACTATGGCTACACCTTC

V: TRBV7-9
J: TRBJ2-2
size: .
D: TRBD2
CDR3: CASSLTRLGSGRRGELFF
DNA: TGTGCCAGCAGCTTAACCCGGTTGGGTAGCGGGCGCCGCGGGGAGCTGTTTTTT

V: TRBV25-1
J: TRBJ2-3
size: .
D: TRBD1
CDR3: CASSGLQGHTQYF
DNA: TGTGCCAGCAGTGGCCTACAGGGGCATACGCAGTATTTT

V: TRBV7-3
J: TRBJ2-7
size: .
D: .
CDR3: CASSPRQGGYEQYF
DNA: TGTGCCAGCAGCCCAAGACAGGGAGGCTACGAGCAGTACTTC

V: TRBV11-3
J: TRBJ2-7
size: .
D: .
CDR3: CASMAGISGEQYF
DNA: TGTGCCAGCATGGCAGGGATTAGCGGCGAGCAGTACTTC

V: TRBV7-2
J: TRBJ2-1
size: .
D: .
CDR3: CASSPPPVYNEQFF
DNA: TGTGCCAGCAGCCCTCCACCAGTTTACAATGAGCAGTTCTTC

V: TRBV7-2
J: TRBJ2-1
size: .
D: .
CDR3: CASSTTPLAKGVFF
DNA: TGTGCCAGCAGCACTACCCCCCTAGCGAAAGGCGTATTCTTC

V: TRBV6-5
J: TRBJ1-2
size: .
D: .
CDR3: CASSQGSIGDYGYTF
DNA: TGTGCCAGCAGCCAGGGAAGTATCGGCGACTATGGCTACACCTTC

V: TRBV11-2
J: TRBJ2-2
size: few
D: .
CDR3: CASSLGGSRVTGELFF
DNA: TGTGCCAGCAGCTTAGGAGGGAGCAGGGTCACCGGGGAGCTGTTTTTT

V: TRBV4-2
J: TRBJ1-5
size: .
D: .
CDR3: CASSSSGGGGNSNQPQHF
DNA: TGTGCCAGCAGCTCAAGCGGGGGGGGTGGGAATAGCAATCAGCCCCAGCATTTT

V: TRBV28
J: TRBJ1-4
size: .
D: TRBD1
CDR3: CASSLGQATNEKLFF
DNA: TGTGCCAGCAGTTTGGGACAGGCAACTAATGAAAAACTGTTTTTT

V: TRBV5-1
J: TRBJ2-1
size: once
D: .
CDR3: CASSLESGEQFF
DNA: TGCGCCAGCAGCTTAGAGTCGGGTGAGCAGTTCTTC

V: TRBV6-1
J: TRBJ1-2
size: .
D: .
CDR3: CASSERAGANYGYTF
DNA: TGTGCCAGCAGTGAAAGGGCAGGGGCTAACTATGGCTACACCTTC

V: TRBV18
J: TRBJ1-5
size: .
D: .
CDR3: CASSEKDGNNQPQHF
DNA: TGTGCCAGCTCGGAAAAAGACGGTAACAATCAGCCCCAGCATTTT

V: TRBV4-1
J: TRBJ2-7
size: .
D: .
CDR3: CASSQDLSSYEQYF
DNA: TGCGCCAGCAGCCAAGATCTGAGCTCCTACGAGCAGTACTTC

V: TRBV2
J: TRBJ1-4
size: .
D: .
CDR3: CASSAGGDNEKLFF
DNA: TGTGCCAGCAGCGCGGGAGGGGATAATGAAAAACTGTTTTTT

V: TRBV15
J: TRBJ2-7
size: once
D: TRBD1
CDR3: CATSRDRASYEQYF
DNA: TGTGCCACCAGTAGGGACAGGGCTTCCTACGAGCAGTACTTC